The entry below describes one TCR beta chain. Its antigen remains unidentified. Using immunoSEQ multiplex PCR, the repertoire was profiled, and TCRdb retains in-frame clones only, with some absent. The sample has 90,000 to 100,000 clones; approximately 88% are singletons. The sample is drawn from a study of T cell responses to AZD1222 COVID-19 vaccine. General study findings and limits: Per reports, nearly half of all spike-specific TCRs target regions that are unmutated in variants. With dominance at 160-218 and 743-854, vaccine-associated CD4 TCRs spanned spike. Samples come after the peak T cell response, not at day 14. Clonal diversity may have been underestimated, and the donors were mostly white British, with more females than males.

This sample comprised peripheral blood, obtained 28 days after the second AZD1222 dose. This TCR came from an adult who received the AZD1222 COVID-19 vaccine.

This chain's CDR3 is CASGFAANSPLHF. DNA of the CDR3: TGTGCCAGCGGATTCGCAGCTAATTCACCCCTCCACTTT. This sequence joins TRBV27 and TRBJ1-6; D gene ambiguous. V lost 8 bases, J lost 6 bases, and 11 bases lay in between. Looked up from germline, CDR1 is MNHEY and CDR2 is SMNVEV (reference sequence). This CDR3 has 13 residues.